This T cell receptor beta chain is drawn from a study of cytomegalovirus exposure and HLA in healthy donors. This clone appeared a few times. The antigen is unknown. Findings and caveats of the study: The study assumed roughly uniform donor sequencing depth for presence/absence analyses. Several top significant clusters appeared, in a later analysis, to be linked to common viral pathogens.

The donors (healthy individuals) were bone marrow donors. It was with 60 Vbeta and 13 Jbeta primers that the PCR ran. Data came from immunoSEQ multiplex PCR; TCRdb stores just in-frame clones and leaves some out. The sample comprises approximately 170,000 clones, more than 70% of which are singletons, and roughly 5% rests with the top ten. This receptor was taken from a male donor in good health and CMV-seronegative. Sequencing was carried out using PBMCs.

The DNA of the CDR3 is TGTGCCAGCAGCCTTGAGTCTTCTGGGGCCAACGTCCTGACTTTC. Protein: CASSLESSGANVLTF. V usage is TRBV11-2 and J usage is TRBJ2-6; D unresolved. The V end was cut by 5 bases, the J end by 1 base, with 9 bases between. Germline CDR1 SGHAT, CDR2 FQNNGV. CDR3 length equals 15 residues.